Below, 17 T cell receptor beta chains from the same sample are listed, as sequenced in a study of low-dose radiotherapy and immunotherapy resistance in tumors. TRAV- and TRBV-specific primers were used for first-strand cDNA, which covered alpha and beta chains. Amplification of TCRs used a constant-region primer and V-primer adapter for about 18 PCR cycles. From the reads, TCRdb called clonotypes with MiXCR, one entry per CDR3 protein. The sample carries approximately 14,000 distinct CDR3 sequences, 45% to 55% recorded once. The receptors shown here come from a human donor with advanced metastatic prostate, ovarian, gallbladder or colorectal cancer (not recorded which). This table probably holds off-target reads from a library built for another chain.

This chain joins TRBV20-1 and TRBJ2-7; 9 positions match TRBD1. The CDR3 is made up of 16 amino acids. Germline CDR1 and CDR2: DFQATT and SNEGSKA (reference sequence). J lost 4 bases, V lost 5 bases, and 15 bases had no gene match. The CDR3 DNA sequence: TGCAGTGCTTGGGACAGGGAGAGTGTGGGAAGGTACGAGCAGTACTTC. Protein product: CSAWDRESVGRYEQYF.

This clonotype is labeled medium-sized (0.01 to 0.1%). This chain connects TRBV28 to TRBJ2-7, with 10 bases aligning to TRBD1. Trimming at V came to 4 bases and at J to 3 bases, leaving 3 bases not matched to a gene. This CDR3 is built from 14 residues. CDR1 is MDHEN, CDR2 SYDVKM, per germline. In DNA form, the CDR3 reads TGTGCCAGCAGTTACGGGACAGGGGACTACGAGCAGTACTTC. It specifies CASSYGTGDYEQYF.

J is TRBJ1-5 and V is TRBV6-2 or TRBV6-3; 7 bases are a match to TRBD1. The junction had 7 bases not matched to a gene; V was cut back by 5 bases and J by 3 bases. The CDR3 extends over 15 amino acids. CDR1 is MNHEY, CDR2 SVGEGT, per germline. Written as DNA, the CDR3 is TGTGCCAGCAGTGAGGGGACAGCTAACAATCAGCCCCAGCATTTT. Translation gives CASSEGTANNQPQHF.

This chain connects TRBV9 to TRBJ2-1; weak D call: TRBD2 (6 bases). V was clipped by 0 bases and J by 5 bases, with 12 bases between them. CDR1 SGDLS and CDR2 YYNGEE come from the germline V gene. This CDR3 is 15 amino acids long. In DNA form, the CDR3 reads TGTGCCAGCAGCGTAGTGGCTAGCGACAACAATGAGCAGTTCTTC. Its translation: CASSVVASDNNEQFF.

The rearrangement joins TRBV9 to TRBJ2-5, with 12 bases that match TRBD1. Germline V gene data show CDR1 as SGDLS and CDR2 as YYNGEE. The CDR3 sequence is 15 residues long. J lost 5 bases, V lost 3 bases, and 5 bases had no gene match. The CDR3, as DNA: TGTGCCAGCAGCGGGGGACAGGGGGCGGGGGAGACCCAGTACTTC. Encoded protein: CASSGGQGAGETQYF.

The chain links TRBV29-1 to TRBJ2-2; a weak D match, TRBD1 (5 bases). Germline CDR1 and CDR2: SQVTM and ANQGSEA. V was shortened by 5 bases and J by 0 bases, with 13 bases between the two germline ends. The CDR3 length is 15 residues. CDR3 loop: CSVRGGHPNTGELFF. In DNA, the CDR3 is TGCAGCGTTCGAGGCGGACACCCGAACACCGGGGAGCTGTTTTTT.

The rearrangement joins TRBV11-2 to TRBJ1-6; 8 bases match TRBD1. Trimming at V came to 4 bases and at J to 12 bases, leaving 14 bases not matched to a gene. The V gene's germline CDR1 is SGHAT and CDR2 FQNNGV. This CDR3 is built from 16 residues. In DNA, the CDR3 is TGTGCCAGCAGCTCGTACGGGCAGGGGGCCTATCAACCCCTCCACTTT. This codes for CASSSYGQGAYQPLHF.

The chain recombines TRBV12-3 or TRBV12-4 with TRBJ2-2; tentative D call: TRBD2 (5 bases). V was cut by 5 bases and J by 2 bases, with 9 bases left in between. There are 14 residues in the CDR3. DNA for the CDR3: TGTGCCAGCAGTCCCCTAGCTAACACCGGGGAGCTGTTTTTT. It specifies CASSPLANTGELFF.

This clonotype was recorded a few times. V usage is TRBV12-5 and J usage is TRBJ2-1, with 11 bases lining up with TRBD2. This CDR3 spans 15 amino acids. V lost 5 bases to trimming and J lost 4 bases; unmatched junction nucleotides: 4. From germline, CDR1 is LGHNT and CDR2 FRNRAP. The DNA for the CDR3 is TGTGCTAGTGGTAAGACTAGCGGGAAATACAATGAGCAGTTCTTC. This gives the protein CASGKTSGKYNEQFF.

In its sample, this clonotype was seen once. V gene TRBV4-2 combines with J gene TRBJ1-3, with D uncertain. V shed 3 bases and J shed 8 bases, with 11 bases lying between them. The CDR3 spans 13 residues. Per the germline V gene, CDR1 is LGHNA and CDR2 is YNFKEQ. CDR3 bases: TGTGCCAGCAGCCATCGGGATTCTGACACCATATATTTT. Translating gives CASSHRDSDTIYF.

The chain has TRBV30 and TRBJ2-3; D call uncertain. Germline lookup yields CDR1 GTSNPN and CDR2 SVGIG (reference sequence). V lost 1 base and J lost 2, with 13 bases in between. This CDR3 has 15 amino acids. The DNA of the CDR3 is TGTGCCTGGAGTGAAGGCCTACAGCACACAGATACGCAGTATTTT. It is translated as CAWSEGLQHTDTQYF.

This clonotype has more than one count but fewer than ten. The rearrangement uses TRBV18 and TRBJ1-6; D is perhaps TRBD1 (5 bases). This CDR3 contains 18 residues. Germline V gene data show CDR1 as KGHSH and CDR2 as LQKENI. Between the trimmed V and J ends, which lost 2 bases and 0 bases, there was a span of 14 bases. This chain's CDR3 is CASSPSGGPFSYNSPLHF. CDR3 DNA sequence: TGTGCCAGCTCACCATCCGGGGGACCCTTCTCCTATAATTCACCCCTCCACTTT.

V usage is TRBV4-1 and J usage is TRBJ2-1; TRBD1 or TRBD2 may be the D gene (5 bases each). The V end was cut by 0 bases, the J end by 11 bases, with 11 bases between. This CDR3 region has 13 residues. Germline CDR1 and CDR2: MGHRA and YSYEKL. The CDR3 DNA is TGCGCCAGCAGCCAAGATGGGGGTTTTAAGCAGTTCTTC. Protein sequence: CASSQDGGFKQFF.

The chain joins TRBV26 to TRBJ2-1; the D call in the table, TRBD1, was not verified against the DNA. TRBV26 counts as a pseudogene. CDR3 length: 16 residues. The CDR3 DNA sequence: TGTGCCAGCAGTGCCGGGACCGGAGAACTCTACAATGAGCAGTTCTTC. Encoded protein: CASSAGTGELYNEQFF.

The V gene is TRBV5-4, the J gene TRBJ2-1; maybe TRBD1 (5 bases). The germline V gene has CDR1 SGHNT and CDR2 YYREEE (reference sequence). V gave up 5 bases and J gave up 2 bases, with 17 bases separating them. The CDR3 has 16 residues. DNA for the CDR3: TGTGCCAGCAGACCCGGCATCGCAGGGCCCTACAATGAGCAGTTCTTC. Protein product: CASRPGIAGPYNEQFF.

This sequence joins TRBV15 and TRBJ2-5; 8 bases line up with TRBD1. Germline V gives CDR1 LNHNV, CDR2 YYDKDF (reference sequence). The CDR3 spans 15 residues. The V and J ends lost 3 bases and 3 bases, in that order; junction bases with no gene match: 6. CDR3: CATSSDRGGEETQYF. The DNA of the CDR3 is TGTGCCACCAGCAGTGACAGGGGCGGGGAAGAGACCCAGTACTTC.

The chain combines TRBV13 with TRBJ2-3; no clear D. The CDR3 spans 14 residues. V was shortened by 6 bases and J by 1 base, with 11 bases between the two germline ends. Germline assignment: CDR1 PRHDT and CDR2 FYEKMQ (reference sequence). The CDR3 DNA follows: TGTGCCAGCAGTGCCGGGTCGGGCACAGATACGCAGTATTTT. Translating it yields CASSAGSGTDTQYF.